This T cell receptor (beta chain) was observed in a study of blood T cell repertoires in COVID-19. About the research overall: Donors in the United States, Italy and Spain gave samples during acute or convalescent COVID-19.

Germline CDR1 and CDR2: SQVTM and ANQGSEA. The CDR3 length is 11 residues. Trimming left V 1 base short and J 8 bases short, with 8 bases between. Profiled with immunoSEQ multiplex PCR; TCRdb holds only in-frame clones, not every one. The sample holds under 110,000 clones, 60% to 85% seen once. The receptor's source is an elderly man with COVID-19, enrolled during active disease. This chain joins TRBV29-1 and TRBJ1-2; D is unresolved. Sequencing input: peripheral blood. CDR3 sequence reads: CSVEGPGGYTF. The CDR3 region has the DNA TGCAGCGTTGAAGGCCCTGGCGGCTACACCTTC. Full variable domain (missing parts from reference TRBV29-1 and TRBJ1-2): SAVISQKPSRDICQRGTSLTIQCQVDSQVTMMFWYRQQPGQSLTLIATANQGSEATYESGFVIDKFPISRPNLTFSTLTVSNMSPEDSSIYLCSVEGPGGYTFGSGTRLTVV.